The 28 T cell receptor beta chains in this list originate from one sample, sequenced in a study of post-analysis software for immune sequencing data. The study, taken as a whole, reports: In patients, about 5 TRBV segments were more frequent than in controls, with TRBV5-6, TRBV5-1 and TRBV20-1 among them.

No antigens are known for them. Each TCR beta cDNA library carried unique molecular identifiers. TCRdb used MiXCR to reprocess the PCR reads, holding one entry per CDR3 protein. The sample lists 700,000 to 800,000 distinct CDR3 sequences; roughly 27% were seen once. Sample: blood. The receptors were sampled from a girl aged 10-17 years with multiple sclerosis.

This clonotype has a handful of counts. The chain joins TRBV6-5 to TRBJ1-2; D is perhaps TRBD1 (5 bases). The CDR3 has 17 residues. In germline, CDR1 is MNHEY, CDR2 SVGAGI. V lost 0 bases, J lost 2 bases, and 16 bases lay in between. The CDR3 region is CASSYSTRVNRNYGYTF. DNA for the CDR3: TGTGCCAGCAGTTACTCGACCAGGGTTAATAGGAACTATGGCTACACCTTC.

This chain joins TRBV5-1 and TRBJ1-4, with 9 bases matching TRBD1. V shed 4 bases and J 7 bases; nucleotides not matched to a gene: 8. Germline V gene data show CDR1 as SGHRS and CDR2 as YFSETQ. The CDR3 length is 15 residues. CDR3 coding DNA: TGCGCCAGCAGCCGATCGACAGGGGGAGGTGAAAAACTGTTTTTT. It translates to CASSRSTGGGEKLFF. The variable domain in full, with the rest retrieved from reference TRBV5-1 and TRBJ1-4, is KAGVTQTPRYLIKTRGQQVTLSCSPISGHRSVSWYQQTPGQGLQFLFEYFSETQRNKGNFPGRFSGRQFSNSRSEMNVSTLELGDSALYLCASSRSTGGGEKLFFGSGTQLSVL.

The chain uses TRBV18 and TRBJ1-1; TRBD1 is a possible D gene (5 bases). V was pared by 4 bases and J by 4 bases, with 13 bases between. This CDR3 contains 14 residues. Germline values: CDR1 KGHSH, CDR2 LQKENI. Written as DNA, the CDR3 is TGTGCCAGCTCACAGTCGGGCGGGGGCACTGAAGCTTTCTTT. Residues: CASSQSGGGTEAFF. Variable domain in full (rest from reference TRBV18 and TRBJ1-1): NAGVMQNPRHLVRRRGQEARLRCSPMKGHSHVYWYRQLPEEGLKFMVYLQKENIIDESGMPKERFSAEFPKEGPSILRIQQVVRGDSAAYFCASSQSGGGTEAFFGQGTRLTVV.

This chain uses TRBV5-5 with TRBJ2-5; D unresolved. The CDR3 is 12 amino acids. From germline, CDR1 is SGHKS and CDR2 YYEKEE (reference sequence). V lost 0 bases to trimming and J lost 7 bases, with 7 bases between them. The CDR3 coding sequence is TGTGCCAGCAGCTTGGAGGCGGCGACCCAGTACTTC. Its protein is CASSLEAATQYF. Full variable domain (missing parts from reference TRBV5-5 and TRBJ2-5): DAGVTQSPTHLIKTRGQQVTLRCSPISGHKSVSWYQQVLGQGPQFIFQYYEKEERGRGNFPDRFSARQFPNYSSELNVNALLLGDSALYLCASSLEAATQYFGPGTRLLVL.

The chain joins TRBV6-6 to TRBJ2-1; perhaps TRBD2 as D (5 bases). The CDR3 is 13 residues long. The V gene's germline CDR1 is MNHNY and CDR2 SVGAGI (reference sequence). V was cut by 4 bases and J by 3 bases, with 7 bases left in between. CDR3 loop: CASSSTSYNEQFF. The CDR3 DNA is TGTGCCAGCAGTTCTACTAGCTACAATGAGCAGTTCTTC.

The gene calls are TRBV29-1 and TRBJ2-1, with D perhaps given as TRBD1 or TRBD2 (6 bases each). The CDR3 is 12 residues long. V dropped 7 bases and J dropped 10 bases, with 17 bases sitting between them. CDR1 and CDR2 from the germline V gene are SQVTM and ANQGSEA. CDR3 in DNA: TGCAGCGCCGCAGAGGGGGGCGGGGAGCAGTTCTTC. Its translation is CSAAEGGGEQFF.

This clonotype was found a few times. The chain has TRBV28 and TRBJ2-1, with a tentative D call TRBD2 (7 bases). Per germline, CDR1 MDHEN and CDR2 SYDVKM. The CDR3 spans 14 residues. V was shortened by 3 bases and J by 7 bases, with 13 bases between the two germline ends. The CDR3, as DNA: TGTGCCAGCAGTTTCGCGGGGGCGCGGAATGAGCAGTTCTTC. Protein: CASSFAGARNEQFF.

The sample holds a few counts of this clonotype. V usage is TRBV6-5 and J usage is TRBJ2-3; 7 bases match TRBD2. The CDR3 is 14 residues long. CDR1 is MNHEY, CDR2 SVGAGI, per germline. V shed 2 bases and J 3 bases; nucleotides not matched to a gene: 2. CDR3 sequence reads: CASSYGTTTDTQYF. For the CDR3, the DNA is TGTGCCAGCAGTTACGGGACTACAACAGATACGCAGTATTTT.

This clonotype was recorded many times. V is TRBV29-1 and J is TRBJ2-5; D not resolved. The CDR3 length is 14 residues. The V and J ends lost 4 bases and 3 bases respectively, with 15 bases between them. Germline V gene sequence: CDR1 SQVTM, CDR2 ANQGSEA. The CDR3 DNA sequence: TGCAGCGTTGCCCCCGTAGGACGCAAAGAGACCCAGTACTTC. Protein product: CSVAPVGRKETQYF.

In its sample, this clonotype was seen a few times. The chain is built from TRBV24-1 and TRBJ1-2; D unclear. The V end was cut by 7 bases, the J end by 0 bases, with 8 bases between. CDR1 is KGHDR, CDR2 SFDVKD, per germline. The CDR3 runs 13 residues. The CDR3 is CATSSGANYGYTF. CDR3 DNA sequence: TGTGCCACCAGCAGTGGAGCTAACTATGGCTACACCTTC.

This clonotype was detected a few times. The V gene is TRBV5-1, the J gene TRBJ2-1, with D possibly being TRBD1 (7 bases). Per germline, CDR1 SGHRS and CDR2 YFSETQ. There are 14 residues in the CDR3. Trimming left V 6 bases short and J 13 bases short, with 23 bases between. This CDR3 is CASTQHGGTETQFF. The CDR3 DNA is TGCGCCAGCACCCAGCATGGCGGGACAGAGACCCAGTTCTTC.

J is TRBJ1-1 and V is TRBV6-1; 7 nucleotides align to TRBD1. The junction had 9 bases not matched to a gene; V was cut back by 5 bases and J by 6 bases. The germline CDR1 and CDR2 sequences are MNHNS and SASEGT. There are 14 residues in the CDR3. The CDR3 loop is CASSLQGSTSEAFF. The CDR3 DNA is TGTGCCAGCAGTTTACAGGGGTCTACCTCTGAAGCTTTCTTT.

This clonotype showed up just a few times. This chain uses TRBV20-1 with TRBJ2-1, with D perhaps matching TRBD1 or TRBD2 (6 bases each). Germline CDR1 reads DFQATT; CDR2 reads SNEGSKA (reference sequence). The V end lost 1 base, the J end lost 14 bases, and 18 bases lay between the germline ends. The CDR3 runs to 13 residues. CDR3 protein: CSARGPVEGEEFF. CDR3 coding DNA: TGCAGTGCTAGAGGCCCCGTGGAGGGGGAGGAGTTCTTC.

This clonotype was recorded a few times. This chain joins TRBV2 and TRBJ2-3; 10 nucleotides align to TRBD1. This CDR3 region has 16 residues. V gave up 6 bases and J gave up 0 bases; unmatched junction bases: 6. Per the germline V gene, CDR1 is SNHLY and CDR2 is FYNNEI. The CDR3 loop reads CASRLRTGGSTDTQYF. CDR3 coding DNA: TGTGCCAGCAGATTACGGACAGGGGGGAGCACAGATACGCAGTATTTT.

In its sample, this clonotype was seen a few times. The V and J genes are TRBV7-2 and TRBJ2-5; D perhaps matches TRBD2 (6 bases). Germline V gene sequence: CDR1 SGHTA, CDR2 FQGNSA. V shed 5 bases and J shed 5 bases, with 15 bases lying between them. The CDR3 totals 14 residues. The CDR3 reads CASSATGGWETQYF. The CDR3 coding sequence is TGTGCCAGCAGCGCCACCGGAGGGTGGGAGACCCAGTACTTC. The variable domain in full, completed from reference TRBV7-2 and TRBJ2-5, reads GAGVSQSPSNKVTEKGKDVELRCDPISGHTALYWYRQSLGQGLEFLIYFQGNSAPDKSGLPSDRFSAERTGGSVSTLTIQRTQQEDSAVYLCASSATGGWETQYFGPGTRLLVL.

This chain links TRBV20-1 with TRBJ1-4; possible D gene TRBD1, 6 bases. The CDR3 consists of 16 residues. CDR1 is DFQATT and CDR2 is SNEGSKA in the germline V gene (reference sequence). Trimming left V 6 bases short and J 5 bases short, with 22 bases between. The CDR3 protein is CSAPPPPGGENEKLFF. For the CDR3, the DNA is TGCAGTGCCCCGCCCCCTCCGGGGGGCGAGAATGAAAAACTGTTTTTT.

V and J are TRBV5-1 and TRBJ2-7, with D perhaps TRBD1 (6 bases). V lost 6 bases to trimming and J lost 6 bases, with 16 bases between them. Germline CDR1 is SGHRS and CDR2 is YFSETQ. The CDR3 loop spans 13 amino acids. In nucleotides, the CDR3 is TGCGCCAGCAACTATAACCAGGGGAGCGAGCAGTACTTC. It codes for CASNYNQGSEQYF.

The chain uses TRBV12-3 or TRBV12-4 and TRBJ1-1; no definite D call. The CDR3 contains 14 residues. Trimming pared 7 bases from V and 1 base from J, leaving 13 bases between. The CDR3 loop reads CASNPGRANTEAFF. DNA for the CDR3: TGTGCCAGCAATCCCGGTCGCGCGAACACTGAAGCTTTCTTT.

The chain uses TRBV14 and TRBJ2-1; no clear D gene. The J call may not be correct, given that the DNA end is closer to TRBJ2-7. The CDR3 length is 14 residues. CDR1 SGHDN and CDR2 FVKESK come from the germline V gene. CDR3 DNA sequence: TGTGCCAGCAGCCAAGGACTGTCCTACAATGAGCAGTACTTC. Its protein is CASSQGLSYNEQYF.

The CDR3 sequence: CASSQVEGAEQYF. The CDR3 region has the DNA TGCGCCAGCAGCCAAGTAGAGGGTGCCGAGCAGTACTTC. The gene calls are TRBV4-1 and TRBJ2-7, with D possibly being TRBD2 (5 bases). CDR1 is MGHRA, CDR2 YSYEKL, per germline. V was cut by 1 base and J by 6 bases, with 10 bases left in between. The CDR3 has 13 amino acids.

Details on this clonotype: The junction shows a germline mismatch at one end, possibly a read error. This chain connects TRBV7-7 to TRBJ2-3; 7 nucleotides agree with TRBD1. The length of the CDR3 is 14 residues. CDR1 and CDR2 (germline): SSHAT, FNYEAQ (reference sequence). In nucleotides, the CDR3 is TGTGCTAGCAGCCCAGACAGGGCGTGGGATACGCAGTATTTT. Encoded protein: CASSPDRAWDTQYF.

The chain combines TRBV5-6 with TRBJ2-1, with 10 nucleotides matching TRBD1. The germline V gene encodes CDR1 SGHDT and CDR2 YYEEEE. J was trimmed by 10 bases and V by 2 bases; bases with no gene match: 6. This CDR3 region has 14 residues. The CDR3, as DNA: TGTGCCAGCAGCTTCGGGACAGGGGTCCGGGAGCAGTTCTTC. Its translation is CASSFGTGVREQFF.

The chain uses TRBV15 and TRBJ2-3; D unclear. The CDR3 loop spans 16 amino acids. Trimming stripped 0 bases from V and 14 bases from J, with 24 bases between. The germline V gene has CDR1 LNHNV and CDR2 YYDKDF (reference sequence). This chain's CDR3 is CATSREATAVNEKLYF. The CDR3 coding sequence is TGTGCCACCAGCAGAGAGGCGACGGCCGTTAATGAAAAACTGTATTTT.

This clonotype was detected only a few times. This chain joins TRBV5-1 and TRBJ2-1, with 9 bases lining up with TRBD2. The V gene's germline CDR1 is SGHRS and CDR2 YFSETQ. The CDR3 is 17 residues long. The V gene end was trimmed by 1 base and the J gene end by 8 bases; junction bases not matched to a gene: 13. CDR3 sequence (DNA): TGCGCCAGCAGCTTGATATTAGCGGGGGACATTGTCGATGAGCAGTTCTTC. Translating gives CASSLILAGDIVDEQFF.

The chain employs TRBV7-6 and TRBJ2-1; 9 positions agree with TRBD1. Trimming removed 5 bases from V and 7 bases from J; junction bases left unmatched: 15. Germline CDR1 and CDR2: SGHVS and FNYEAQ. This CDR3 comprises 17 residues. The DNA of the CDR3 is TGTGCCAGCAGCGGCCCCCGAAGGACAGGGGCGGGGAATGAGCAGTTCTTC. Protein product: CASSGPRRTGAGNEQFF.

The V and J genes are TRBV29-1 and TRBJ2-3, with no clear D. The V and J ends lost 4 bases and 2 bases respectively, with 10 bases between them. The germline gives CDR1 SQVTM, CDR2 ANQGSEA. This CDR3 contains 13 residues. In DNA form, the CDR3 reads TGCAGCGTTGCTGGGGTCTACACAGATACGCAGTATTTT. Translation gives CSVAGVYTDTQYF.

Remarks on this clonotype: Its ends do not fully match the called genes, so a read error is possible. The CDR3 spells CASSYSKGNTGELFF. DNA for the CDR3: TGCGCCAGCAGTTACTCGAAGGGCAACACCGGGGAGCTGTTTTTT. The chain couples TRBV6-5 to TRBJ2-2; the D is unclear. CDR1 and CDR2 (germline): MNHEY, SVGAGI. The CDR3 covers 15 residues.

This clonotype has a count of ten or more. The V and J genes are TRBV29-1 and TRBJ2-1; D gene unclear. Deletions cut 1 base from V and 2 bases from J, with 12 bases between. The CDR3 consists of 15 residues. Germline CDR1 SQVTM, CDR2 ANQGSEA. CDR3 in DNA: TGCAGCGTTGAAGTCCTCGGGTCCCCCTACAATGAGCAGTTCTTC. Translation: CSVEVLGSPYNEQFF.